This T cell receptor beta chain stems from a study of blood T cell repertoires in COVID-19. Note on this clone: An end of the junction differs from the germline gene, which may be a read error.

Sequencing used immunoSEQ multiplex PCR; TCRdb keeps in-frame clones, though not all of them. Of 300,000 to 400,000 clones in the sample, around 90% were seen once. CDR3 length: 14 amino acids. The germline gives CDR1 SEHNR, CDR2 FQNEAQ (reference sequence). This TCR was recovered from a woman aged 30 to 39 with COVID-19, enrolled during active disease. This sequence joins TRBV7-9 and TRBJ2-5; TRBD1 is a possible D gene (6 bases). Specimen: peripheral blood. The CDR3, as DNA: TGTGTCAGCAACTATCACCTCTTAGGGGGGACCCAGTACTTC. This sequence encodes CVSNYHLLGGTQYF.